This T cell receptor (beta chain) appears in the sequencing data of a study of blood T cell repertoires in COVID-19. Study as a whole: Researchers got acute and convalescent COVID-19 samples from the United States, Italy and Spain. From T cells, B-cell-depleted T cells, or PBMCs came the material, which was cDNA or gDNA.

Germline loops: CDR1 SGDLS, CDR2 YYNGEE. Trimming stripped 0 bases from V and 4 bases from J, with 23 bases between. The CDR3 has 20 amino acids. The study assigned cohorts using participant-reported clinical history. Participants classified as exposed had met a COVID-19 case within 2 weeks before study entry. TCRdb's table, derived via immunoSEQ multiplex PCR, lists solely in-frame clones and lacks some. The sample yields roughly 400,000 clones, approximately 90% seen once. Sequencing was carried out using PBMCs or T cells enriched from blood (not recorded which). This TCR was recovered from a woman aged 18-35 years who had been exposed to COVID-19. The V gene is TRBV9, the J gene TRBJ2-6; tentative D call: TRBD2 (6 bases). CDR3 sequence: CASSVGALGGVFSGANVLTF. For the CDR3, the DNA is TGTGCCAGCAGCGTAGGTGCCCTCGGCGGGGTCTTCTCAGGGGCCAACGTCCTGACTTTC.